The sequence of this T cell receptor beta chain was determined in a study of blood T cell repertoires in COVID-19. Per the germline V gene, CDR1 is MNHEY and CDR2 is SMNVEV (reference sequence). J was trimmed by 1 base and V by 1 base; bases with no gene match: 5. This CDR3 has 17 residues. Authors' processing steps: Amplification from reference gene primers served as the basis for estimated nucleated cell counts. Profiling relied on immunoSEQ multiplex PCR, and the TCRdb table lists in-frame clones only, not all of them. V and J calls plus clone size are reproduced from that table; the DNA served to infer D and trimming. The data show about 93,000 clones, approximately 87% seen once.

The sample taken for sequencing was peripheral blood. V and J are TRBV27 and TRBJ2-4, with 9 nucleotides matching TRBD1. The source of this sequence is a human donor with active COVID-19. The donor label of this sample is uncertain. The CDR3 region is CASSLWATGGAKNIQYF. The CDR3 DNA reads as TGTGCCAGCAGTTTATGGGCGACAGGGGGTGCCAAAAACATTCAGTACTTC.